This TCR beta chain was sequenced in a study of T cell responses to AZD1222 COVID-19 vaccine. Study observations and caveats: Clonal diversity may have been underestimated in mostly white British donors. Reportedly, nearly half of unique spike TCRs recognized epitopes outside B.1.351/B.1.1.7 mutations. With dominance at 160-218 and 743-854, vaccine-associated CD4 TCRs spanned spike. No repertoire was sampled before or during the peak T cell response, only after it.

Germline CDR1 and CDR2: MNHEY and SVGAGI. The CDR3 loop spans 16 amino acids. V lost 0 bases and J 5 bases, leaving 16 bases between the germline ends. Profiled with immunoSEQ multiplex PCR; TCRdb holds only in-frame clones, not every one. The table records approximately 160,000 clones, around 89% of them present only once. On this clone: Antigen: not known.

The sample consisted of peripheral blood, taken on day 0 of MenACWY control vaccination. V and J are TRBV6-5 and TRBJ1-1, with a weak D call TRBD1 (5 bases). The origin of this receptor is an adult in good health. The CDR3 DNA reads TGTGCCAGCAGTTACTCGTCGCACTCACCAGGGACTGAAGCTTTCTTT. Residues: CASSYSSHSPGTEAFF.